This T cell receptor delta chain was sequenced in a study of γδ T cells in repeated Plasmodium falciparum infection. TCRdb repeated clone calling on the multiplex PCR reads with CATT. The data contain 70,000 to 95,000 delta-chain clones, roughly 1.4% of them seen just once; the ten biggest clones take up about 10%. The CDR3 sequence is 24 residues long. Germline CDR1 is TSWWSYY and CDR2 is QGS. Bulk repertoires came from Vgamma9/Vdelta2+ or Vdelta2-negative gammadelta T cells flow-sorted from PBMC. To note about this clone: A read error likely explains this, since a far larger clone differs by one base. This specimen includes other DNA sequences encoding the same CDR3.

J gene calling gave no result, while the V gene is TRDV1; TRDD3, the table's D call, lacks a check against the DNA. This receptor was identified in a pool of human donors (malaria-infected and uninfected, not separated). Material for sequencing was gamma-delta T cells from blood. In DNA form, the CDR3 reads TGTGCTCTTGGGGAACTGTTTCCTACATGGACTGGGGGATGGGGAAAGAGGGGCACCGATAAGCTCATCTTT. As protein: CALGELFPTWTGGWGKRGTDKLIF.